The T cell receptor (beta chain) under discussion was sequenced for a study of blood T cells in healthy people across ages. Study observations and caveats: Higher diversity, along with more naive CD4+ cells, distinguished long-lived donors from aged donors. The unsorted PBMCs prevented any conclusive comparison of naive versus antigen-experienced cells.

CDR1 and CDR2 from the germline V gene are SGDLS and YYNGEE. Trimming left V 0 bases short and J 1 base short, with 4 bases between. The CDR3 runs to 14 residues. Peripheral blood, about 10 milliliters per donor, was collected. A second PCR of about 7 to 11 cycles used a sample-barcoded 5' primer and a J-beta primer mix. TCRdb itself ran the 5' RACE reads through MiXCR, one entry per CDR3 protein. The sample has under 750,000 distinct CDR3 sequences, around 50% seen once. A note on this clonotype: Its antigen is still unknown.

This receptor was identified in a man aged 80 or over in good health. The V call is TRBV9, the J call TRBJ1-4; no definite D call. The material sequenced was blood. The DNA of the CDR3 is TGTGCCAGCAGCGTAGACGGAACTAATGAAAAACTGTTTTTT. Protein sequence: CASSVDGTNEKLFF.